This TCR beta chain was documented in a study of blood T cells in healthy people across ages. For the second PCR, which ran for about 6 to 11 cycles, a sample-barcoded 5' primer and a J-beta primer mix were used. One entry per CDR3 protein, called by TCRdb with MiXCR from the 5' RACE reads. The top ten hold roughly 3.4% of the sample, which has about 620,000 distinct CDR3 sequences, around 21% seen once. This clonotype was counted at least ten times. The CDR3 has 13 amino acids. V gave up 7 bases and J gave up 3 bases, with 12 bases separating them. In germline, CDR1 is SNHLY, CDR2 FYNNEI. Material for sequencing was blood. The receptor was isolated from a man aged 65 to 79 in good health. This sequence joins TRBV2 and TRBJ2-5; weak D call: TRBD1 (6 bases). CDR3 sequence: CASTRRQEETQYF. The CDR3 region has the DNA TGTGCCAGCACGCGTCGACAGGAAGAGACCCAGTACTTC.